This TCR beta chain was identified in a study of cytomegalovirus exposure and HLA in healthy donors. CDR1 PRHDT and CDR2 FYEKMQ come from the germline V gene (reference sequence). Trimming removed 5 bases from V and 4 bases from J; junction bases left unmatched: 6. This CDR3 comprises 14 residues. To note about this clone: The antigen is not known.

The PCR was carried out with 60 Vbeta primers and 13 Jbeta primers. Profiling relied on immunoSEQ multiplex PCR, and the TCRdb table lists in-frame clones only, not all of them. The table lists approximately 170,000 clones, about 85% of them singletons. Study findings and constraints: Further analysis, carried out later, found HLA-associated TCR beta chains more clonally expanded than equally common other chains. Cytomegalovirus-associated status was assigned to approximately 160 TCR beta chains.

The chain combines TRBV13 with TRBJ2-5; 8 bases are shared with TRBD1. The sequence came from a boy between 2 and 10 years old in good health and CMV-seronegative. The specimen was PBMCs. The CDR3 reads CASSTTGVGETQYF. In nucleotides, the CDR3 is TGTGCCAGCAGCACGACAGGGGTGGGAGAGACCCAGTACTTC.